The text below deals with one T cell receptor (beta chain). Antigen: not known. This entry is derived from a study of shared clonotypes between healthy human individuals. Overall study findings and caveats: A limitation of the genetic and exposure-history diversity represented arose from few donors. The generation probabilities recorded for non-shared clonotypes fell below those of clonotypes shared by all four donors.

The table came from immunoSEQ multiplex PCR; TCRdb's copy has only in-frame clones and leaves some out. The data contain roughly 700,000 clones, about 90% of them seen just once; the ten biggest clones take up 30% to 35%. The sample taken for sequencing was memory CD8+ T cells from PBMCs. Subset defined: CD45RO+ cells pooled with CCR7-negative TemRA cells. This receptor was obtained from a man between 18 and 35 years old in good health. Some clones in this sample may be carry-over from other donors' samples.

The CDR3 reads CATSRVQEGPVEQYF. CDR3 DNA sequence: TGTGCCACCAGCAGAGTACAAGAGGGGCCGGTCGAGCAGTACTTC. V and J are TRBV15 and TRBJ2-7, with D perhaps being TRBD1 or TRBD2 (5 bases each). This CDR3 spans 15 amino acids. From germline, CDR1 is LNHNV and CDR2 YYDKDF (reference sequence). Between the trimmed V and J ends, which lost 1 base and 6 bases, there was a span of 16 bases.